A selection of T cell receptor beta chains follows, all from one sample in a study of blood T cells in healthy people across ages. Each CDR3 protein is one row after TCRdb ran MiXCR on the 5' RACE reads. The sample includes 800,000 or so distinct CDR3 sequences, around 25% seen only once; the top ten take under 4.5%. The data also belong to a second study, concerning T cells of mothers and their children.

Specimen: blood. The receptors here all came from a boy aged 10-17 years in good health. Both conserved end residues are part of each CDR3. Fields, in order: clone size, D gene, V gene, J gene, CDR3 protein, CDR3 DNA. D genes are given only for firm matches. The size field is filled for only some rows; it gives once, few, many or a size class.

clone size: few; D gene: TRBD2; V gene: TRBV3-1; J gene: TRBJ2-3; CDR3 protein: CASSLLLGLAGAKTTDTQYF; CDR3 DNA: TGTGCCAGCAGCCTACTGCTAGGGCTAGCGGGGGCCAAGACCACAGATACGCAGTATTTT
clone size: few; D gene: -; V gene: TRBV14; J gene: TRBJ2-5; CDR3 protein: CACSQESGETQYF; CDR3 DNA: TGTGCCTGCAGCCAAGAAAGCGGAGAGACCCAGTACTTC
clone size: -; D gene: -; V gene: TRBV7-6; J gene: TRBJ2-7; CDR3 protein: CASSPGRSGEQYF; CDR3 DNA: TGTGCCAGCAGCCCTGGAAGAAGCGGGGAGCAGTACTTC
clone size: -; D gene: -; V gene: TRBV5-1; J gene: TRBJ2-3; CDR3 protein: CASSSEIADTQYF; CDR3 DNA: TGCGCCAGCAGCTCAGAGATTGCGGATACGCAGTATTTT
clone size: -; D gene: -; V gene: TRBV29-1; J gene: TRBJ1-2; CDR3 protein: CSVFFQDRGYGYTF; CDR3 DNA: TGCAGCGTTTTCTTCCAAGATCGAGGGTATGGCTACACCTTC
clone size: few; D gene: TRBD2; V gene: TRBV9; J gene: TRBJ2-1; CDR3 protein: CASSVEYLAGGYEQFF; CDR3 DNA: TGTGCCAGCAGCGTAGAATATCTAGCGGGAGGGTATGAGCAGTTCTTC
clone size: -; D gene: -; V gene: TRBV6-2/TRBV6-3; J gene: TRBJ1-5; CDR3 protein: CASGPSRGKVQPQHF; CDR3 DNA: TGTGCCAGCGGCCCTTCCAGGGGAAAAGTTCAGCCCCAGCATTTT
clone size: -; D gene: TRBD2; V gene: TRBV12-3/TRBV12-4; J gene: TRBJ2-5; CDR3 protein: CASSRTSMKTQYF; CDR3 DNA: TGTGCCAGCAGCCGGACTAGCATGAAGACCCAGTACTTC
clone size: -; D gene: -; V gene: TRBV29-1; J gene: TRBJ2-7; CDR3 protein: CSVESSARTHEQYF; CDR3 DNA: TGCAGCGTTGAATCTTCAGCTAGGACCCACGAGCAGTACTTC
clone size: few; D gene: TRBD2; V gene: TRBV6-6; J gene: TRBJ2-7; CDR3 protein: CASGGDEQYF; CDR3 DNA: TGTGCCAGCGGGGGGGACGAGCAGTACTTC
clone size: -; D gene: TRBD2; V gene: TRBV7-8; J gene: TRBJ2-1; CDR3 protein: CASSFLRDYTYNEQFF; CDR3 DNA: TGTGCCAGCAGCTTCCTTCGGGACTATACGTACAATGAGCAGTTCTTC
clone size: few; D gene: -; V gene: TRBV6-1; J gene: TRBJ2-1; CDR3 protein: CASSLTTQSYNEQFF; CDR3 DNA: TGTGCCAGCAGTTTAACTACGCAATCCTACAATGAGCAGTTCTTC
clone size: -; D gene: -; V gene: TRBV7-2; J gene: TRBJ2-5; CDR3 protein: CASSPGWRRETQYF; CDR3 DNA: TGTGCCAGCAGCCCGGGGTGGCGGAGGGAGACCCAGTACTTC
clone size: -; D gene: -; V gene: TRBV5-1; J gene: TRBJ2-5; CDR3 protein: CASSPTAAVQETQYF; CDR3 DNA: TGCGCCAGCAGCCCCACCGCAGCGGTCCAAGAGACCCAGTACTTC
clone size: few; D gene: -; V gene: TRBV6-5; J gene: TRBJ2-2; CDR3 protein: CASSYDPGDTGELFF; CDR3 DNA: TGTGCCAGCAGTTACGATCCAGGGGACACCGGGGAGCTGTTTTTT
clone size: few; D gene: TRBD1; V gene: TRBV18; J gene: TRBJ2-7; CDR3 protein: CASSPYTGTESYEQYF; CDR3 DNA: TGTGCCAGCTCACCTTACACCGGGACAGAGTCCTACGAGCAGTACTTC
clone size: -; D gene: -; V gene: TRBV7-2; J gene: TRBJ1-6; CDR3 protein: CASSLVFTTSSPLHF; CDR3 DNA: TGTGCCAGCAGCTTAGTTTTTACTACCAGCTCACCCCTCCACTTT
clone size: many; D gene: -; V gene: TRBV7-2; J gene: TRBJ2-2; CDR3 protein: CASSRAAGVVGELFF; CDR3 DNA: TGTGCCAGCAGCCGAGCTGCCGGAGTCGTCGGGGAGCTGTTTTTT
clone size: few; D gene: -; V gene: TRBV6-1; J gene: TRBJ2-2; CDR3 protein: CASIALGHTNTGELFF; CDR3 DNA: TGTGCCAGCATAGCGTTAGGGCATACGAACACCGGGGAGCTGTTTTTT
clone size: -; D gene: -; V gene: TRBV10-3; J gene: TRBJ1-5; CDR3 protein: CAISEGAGLHNQPQHF; CDR3 DNA: TGTGCCATCAGTGAGGGGGCAGGCCTCCACAATCAGCCCCAGCATTTT
clone size: few; D gene: -; V gene: TRBV4-3; J gene: TRBJ1-1; CDR3 protein: CASSQDWKNTEAFF; CDR3 DNA: TGCGCCAGCAGCCAAGATTGGAAGAACACTGAAGCTTTCTTT
clone size: few; D gene: TRBD1; V gene: TRBV4-3; J gene: TRBJ2-3; CDR3 protein: CASSQATGIGTDTQYF; CDR3 DNA: TGCGCCAGCAGCCAAGCGACAGGGATAGGCACAGATACGCAGTATTTT
clone size: -; D gene: TRBD2; V gene: TRBV20-1; J gene: TRBJ2-5; CDR3 protein: CSARHPGLLQETQYF; CDR3 DNA: TGCAGTGCTAGACACCCGGGACTACTCCAAGAGACCCAGTACTTC
clone size: -; D gene: TRBD2; V gene: TRBV12-3/TRBV12-4; J gene: TRBJ2-5; CDR3 protein: CASSPVRLAGVLETQYF; CDR3 DNA: TGTGCCAGCAGTCCAGTGCGACTAGCGGGGGTATTGGAGACCCAGTACTTC
clone size: few; D gene: TRBD1; V gene: TRBV4-1; J gene: TRBJ2-7; CDR3 protein: CASSHRDSYYEQYF; CDR3 DNA: TGCGCCAGCAGCCACCGGGACAGCTACTACGAGCAGTACTTC
clone size: many; D gene: TRBD1; V gene: TRBV28; J gene: TRBJ2-1; CDR3 protein: CASNGQGIYNEQFF; CDR3 DNA: TGTGCCAGCAACGGACAGGGGATATACAATGAGCAGTTCTTC
clone size: -; D gene: TRBD2; V gene: TRBV20-1; J gene: TRBJ2-1; CDR3 protein: CSARTSGGATEQFF; CDR3 DNA: TGCAGTGCCCGCACTAGCGGGGGGGCGACTGAGCAGTTCTTC
clone size: -; D gene: -; V gene: TRBV11-2; J gene: TRBJ2-7; CDR3 protein: CASSLEALPAWEQYF; CDR3 DNA: TGTGCCAGCAGCTTAGAAGCGCTACCGGCTTGGGAGCAGTACTTC
clone size: -; D gene: TRBD2; V gene: TRBV9; J gene: TRBJ2-7; CDR3 protein: CASSFGLAASYEQYF; CDR3 DNA: TGTGCCAGCAGCTTCGGACTAGCGGCTTCCTACGAGCAGTACTTC
clone size: few; D gene: -; V gene: TRBV2; J gene: TRBJ2-1; CDR3 protein: CASSARTQGNEQFF; CDR3 DNA: TGTGCCAGCAGTGCCCGGACTCAAGGGAATGAGCAGTTCTTC
clone size: -; D gene: -; V gene: TRBV29-1; J gene: TRBJ1-2; CDR3 protein: CSVAGDSGSYGYTF; CDR3 DNA: TGCAGCGTCGCCGGCGACAGCGGGAGCTATGGCTACACCTTC
clone size: -; D gene: TRBD1; V gene: TRBV9; J gene: TRBJ1-1; CDR3 protein: CASSEGRGGAEAFF; CDR3 DNA: TGTGCCAGCAGCGAGGGCAGGGGGGGCGCGGAAGCTTTCTTT
clone size: -; D gene: -; V gene: TRBV7-9; J gene: TRBJ2-7; CDR3 protein: CASSQDASYEQYF; CDR3 DNA: TGTGCCAGCAGTCAGGACGCCTCCTACGAGCAGTACTTC
clone size: -; D gene: -; V gene: TRBV7-6; J gene: TRBJ1-3; CDR3 protein: CASSHSGQPSGNTIYF; CDR3 DNA: TGTGCCAGCAGCCATTCTGGACAGCCCTCTGGAAACACCATATATTTT
clone size: -; D gene: -; V gene: TRBV3-1; J gene: TRBJ1-1; CDR3 protein: CASSQDGAGSTEAFF; CDR3 DNA: TGTGCCAGCAGCCAAGACGGCGCGGGGAGCACTGAAGCTTTCTTT
clone size: many; D gene: -; V gene: TRBV4-3; J gene: TRBJ2-7; CDR3 protein: CASSQGFKQGHSYEQYF; CDR3 DNA: TGCGCCAGCAGCCAGGGGTTTAAACAGGGACACTCCTACGAGCAGTACTTC
clone size: few; D gene: TRBD1; V gene: TRBV11-2; J gene: TRBJ1-4; CDR3 protein: CASSFMDRGRVTGEKLFF; CDR3 DNA: TGTGCCAGCAGCTTCATGGACAGGGGTCGGGTAACGGGTGAAAAACTGTTTTTT
clone size: -; D gene: -; V gene: TRBV7-9; J gene: TRBJ1-2; CDR3 protein: CASDLPIGYTF; CDR3 DNA: TGTGCCAGCGACCTGCCTATCGGCTACACCTTC
clone size: few; D gene: -; V gene: TRBV12-3/TRBV12-4; J gene: TRBJ2-5; CDR3 protein: CASSLFRTSEETQYF; CDR3 DNA: TGTGCCAGCAGTTTGTTCCGGACCAGTGAGGAGACCCAGTACTTC
clone size: -; D gene: -; V gene: TRBV20-1; J gene: TRBJ2-5; CDR3 protein: CSALRTRLVETQYF; CDR3 DNA: TGCAGTGCCCTCAGGACCCGGTTGGTGGAGACCCAGTACTTC
clone size: few; D gene: -; V gene: TRBV12-3/TRBV12-4; J gene: TRBJ2-4; CDR3 protein: CASSSRPGAGWGMAKNIQYF; CDR3 DNA: TGTGCCAGCAGTTCCCGGCCGGGGGCAGGGTGGGGGATGGCCAAAAACATTCAGTACTTC
clone size: -; D gene: -; V gene: TRBV27; J gene: TRBJ2-5; CDR3 protein: CASSLYAGWQETQYF; CDR3 DNA: TGTGCCAGCAGTTTATATGCAGGGTGGCAAGAGACCCAGTACTTC
clone size: -; D gene: TRBD2; V gene: TRBV4-3; J gene: TRBJ2-3; CDR3 protein: CASSQDGSSGLSGTQYF; CDR3 DNA: TGCGCCAGCAGCCAAGACGGCTCTAGCGGGTTGTCTGGTACGCAGTATTTT
clone size: -; D gene: -; V gene: TRBV4-2; J gene: TRBJ2-5; CDR3 protein: CASSQDSRETQYF; CDR3 DNA: TGTGCCAGCAGCCAAGATTCGAGGGAGACCCAGTACTTC
clone size: -; D gene: TRBD1; V gene: TRBV7-2; J gene: TRBJ2-7; CDR3 protein: CASSLRTGSSVKQYF; CDR3 DNA: TGTGCCAGCAGCTTAAGGACAGGGAGTAGCGTTAAGCAGTACTTC
clone size: few; D gene: -; V gene: TRBV4-1; J gene: TRBJ1-1; CDR3 protein: CASSQELGTYFMNTEAFF; CDR3 DNA: TGCGCCAGCAGCCAAGAATTGGGGACGTATTTCATGAACACTGAAGCCTTCTTT
clone size: -; D gene: TRBD2; V gene: TRBV2; J gene: TRBJ2-1; CDR3 protein: CASSATPGLAGGGEQFF; CDR3 DNA: TGTGCCAGCAGCGCTACTCCGGGACTAGCGGGGGGGGGTGAGCAGTTCTTC
clone size: few; D gene: TRBD1; V gene: TRBV28; J gene: TRBJ1-2; CDR3 protein: CASSLRDSPDGYGYTF; CDR3 DNA: TGTGCCAGCAGTTTGAGGGACAGCCCCGATGGCTATGGCTACACCTTC
clone size: -; D gene: TRBD2; V gene: TRBV15; J gene: TRBJ2-7; CDR3 protein: CATSRPAGEEYEQYF; CDR3 DNA: TGTGCCACCAGCAGGCCAGCGGGAGAGGAATACGAGCAGTACTTC
clone size: -; D gene: -; V gene: TRBV4-3; J gene: TRBJ1-5; CDR3 protein: CASSQNDRFGLPQHF; CDR3 DNA: TGCGCCAGCAGCCAAAACGACAGGTTTGGTCTGCCCCAGCATTTT
clone size: -; D gene: TRBD2; V gene: TRBV6-2/TRBV6-3; J gene: TRBJ2-1; CDR3 protein: CASLPGLASNEQFF; CDR3 DNA: TGTGCCAGCCTTCCGGGACTAGCGTCCAATGAGCAGTTCTTC